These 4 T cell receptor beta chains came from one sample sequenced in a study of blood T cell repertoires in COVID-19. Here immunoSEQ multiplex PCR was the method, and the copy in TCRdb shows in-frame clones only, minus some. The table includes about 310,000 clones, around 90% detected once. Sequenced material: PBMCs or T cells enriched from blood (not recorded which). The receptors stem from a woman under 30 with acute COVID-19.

The CDR3 loop reads CASSYRDRGLLMHSPLHF. Written as DNA, the CDR3 is TGTGCCAGCAGTTACCGGGACAGGGGATTACTGATGCATTCACCCCTCCACTTT. V usage is TRBV27 and J usage is TRBJ1-6; TRBD1 matches at 10 bases. The CDR3 loop spans 18 amino acids. Trimming cost V 4 bases and J 8 bases; bases outside gene matches: 14. Germline V gene data show CDR1 as MNHEY and CDR2 as SMNVEV (reference sequence).

The CDR3 region is CASSSDRGYEQYF. CDR3 DNA: TGTGCCAGCAGTTCGGACAGGGGCTACGAGCAGTACTTC. The V and J genes are TRBV28 and TRBJ2-7; 9 bases agree with TRBD1. Germline V gene data show CDR1 as MDHEN and CDR2 as SYDVKM. There are 13 residues in the CDR3. J lost 3 bases, V lost 4 bases, and 1 base had no gene match.

The CDR3 bases are TGTGCCAGCAACGAGGTTGCGTGGATGAGCGAGCAGTACTTC. Its translation: CASNEVAWMSEQYF. The chain couples TRBV28 to TRBJ2-7; D remains unclear. CDR3 length equals 14 residues. Trimming took off 7 bases at V and 6 bases at J, with 19 bases between the two ends. Looked up from germline, CDR1 is MDHEN and CDR2 is SYDVKM. The variable domain in full, completed from reference TRBV28 and TRBJ2-7, reads DVKVTQSSRYLVKRTGEKVFLECVQDMDHENMFWYRQDPGLGLRLIYFSYDVKMKEKGDIPEGYSVSREKKERFSLILESASTNQTSMYLCASNEVAWMSEQYFGPGTRLTVT.

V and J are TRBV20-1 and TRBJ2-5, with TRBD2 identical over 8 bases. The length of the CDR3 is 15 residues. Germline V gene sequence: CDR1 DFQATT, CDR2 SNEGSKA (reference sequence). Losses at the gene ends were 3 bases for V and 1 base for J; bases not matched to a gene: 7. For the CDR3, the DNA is TGCAGTGCTAGTACGGCTAGCGGGTTCCAAGAGACCCAGTACTTC. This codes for CSASTASGFQETQYF.